Following are 3 T cell receptor beta chains from one sample sequenced in a study of blood T cell repertoires in COVID-19. Using immunoSEQ multiplex PCR, the repertoire was profiled, and TCRdb retains in-frame clones only, with some absent. The data contain around 92,000 clones, roughly 88% of them singletons. The sample was peripheral blood. Receptors were obtained from a human donor in a cohort sampled during active COVID-19.

This chain uses TRBV15 with TRBJ1-1; a weak D match, TRBD1 (5 bases). The CDR3 has 13 residues. V was trimmed by 6 bases and J by 4 bases, leaving 12 bases between them. Germline V gene data show CDR1 as LNHNV and CDR2 as YYDKDF (reference sequence). The CDR3 coding sequence is TGTGCCACCAGGCGGGGCTCGGGCACTGAAGCTTTCTTT. Its protein is CATRRGSGTEAFF.

The chain couples TRBV2 to TRBJ1-4, with D possibly TRBD1 on 5 matching bases. The CDR3 is 18 residues long. Germline V CDR1 and CDR2: SNHLY, FYNNEI. V lost 2 bases, J lost 0 bases, and 16 bases lay in between. The CDR3 DNA follows: TGTGCCAGCAGTGAAAGTGCGGGGCCGCTTGCAACTAATGAAAAACTGTTTTTT. This encodes CASSESAGPLATNEKLFF.

J is TRBJ2-1 and V is TRBV25-1; 8 positions match TRBD2. The junction had 7 bases not matched to a gene; V was cut back by 4 bases and J by 2 bases. The CDR3 has 16 residues. Germline CDR1 and CDR2: MGHDK and SYGVNS. CDR3 in amino acids: CASSAGLAYTYNEQFF. For the CDR3, the DNA is TGTGCCAGCAGTGCCGGACTAGCCTATACCTACAATGAGCAGTTCTTC.